This is a list of T cell receptor beta chains from one sample in a study of Ad26.COV2.S vaccination and SARS-CoV-2 variants. The protocol was immunoSEQ multiplex PCR, while the TCRdb copy is restricted to in-frame clones and leaves out a portion. The repertoire consists of hundreds of thousands of clones, with roughly nine tenths occurring once and the leading ten covering around 6.4%. The sequencing used peripheral blood, collected in a trial of Ad26.COV2.S vaccine versus placebo. The receptors originated from a person aged 18-60 years who received the Ad26.COV2.S COVID-19 vaccine or a placebo. CDR3s include the opening cysteine and the closing phenylalanine or tryptophan. D genes are given only for firm matches. Clone size is not always given. Where it is, it says once, few, many or a class for expanded clones.

cdr3_length	v_call	clone_size	j_call	d_call	cdr3_aa	cdr3_nt
15	TRBV7-9	-	TRBJ1-1	-	CASSPVQGLTTEAFF	TGTGCCAGCAGCCCCGTACAGGGTCTCACGACTGAAGCTTTCTTT
14	TRBV10-2	-	TRBJ2-5	-	CASSEGRVGETQYF	TGCGCCAGCAGTGAGGGAAGAGTCGGGGAGACCCAGTACTTC
12	TRBV28	-	TRBJ1-5	-	CATIQGNQPQHF	TGTGCCACCATTCAGGGGAATCAGCCCCAGCATTTT
14	TRBV12-5	-	TRBJ2-7	-	CASGLVGGLSEQYF	TGTGCTAGTGGTTTGGTGGGGGGACTTTCCGAGCAGTACTTC
13	TRBV5-1	-	TRBJ2-1	-	CASSLAPNNEQFF	TGCGCCAGCAGCTTGGCCCCTAACAATGAGCAGTTCTTC
18	TRBV3-1/TRBV3-2	-	TRBJ1-1	-	CASSQGMGGLGMNTEAFF	TGTGCCAGCAGCCAAGGGATGGGGGGCCTCGGCATGAACACTGAAGCTTTCTTT
15	TRBV3-1/TRBV3-2	-	TRBJ2-7	TRBD1	CASSQPGTGVYEQYF	TGTGCCAGCAGCCAACCCGGGACAGGCGTTTACGAGCAGTACTTC
15	TRBV9	-	TRBJ2-7	TRBD2	CASSVALAGVYEQYF	TGTGCCAGCAGCGTAGCACTAGCGGGAGTATACGAGCAGTACTTC
14	TRBV19	-	TRBJ2-7	TRBD1	CASSMGQGPYEQYF	TGTGCCAGTAGTATGGGACAGGGGCCCTACGAGCAGTACTTC
16	TRBV7-9	few	TRBJ2-2	TRBD1	CASSSLSGQGTGELFF	TGTGCCAGCAGCTCCCTGTCGGGACAGGGCACCGGGGAGCTGTTTTTT
18	TRBV7-3	once	TRBJ2-7	TRBD1	CASSSLTGVNVLLHEQYF	TGTGCCAGCAGCTCCCTGACAGGGGTTAACGTCCTCCTCCACGAGCAGTACTTC
14	TRBV7-6	-	TRBJ2-3	TRBD2	CASTTSGSTDTQYF	TGTGCCAGCACCACTAGCGGGTCTACAGATACGCAGTATTTT
13	TRBV9	-	TRBJ1-5	-	CASSVSGGQPQHF	TGTGCCAGCAGCGTATCGGGGGGTCAGCCCCAGCATTTT
14	TRBV29-1	-	TRBJ1-4	TRBD1	CSVEEAGGRQKLFF	TGCAGCGTTGAAGAGGCAGGGGGCCGGCAAAAACTGTTTTTT
11	TRBV3-1/TRBV3-2	-	TRBJ2-2	-	CASSQGTELFF	TGTGCCAGCAGCCAGGGAACGGAGCTGTTTTTT
13	TRBV18	-	TRBJ1-4	-	CASSRATNEKLFF	TGTGCCAGCTCTCGAGCAACTAATGAAAAACTGTTTTTT
15	TRBV28	-	TRBJ2-6	-	CASTPSEAGANVLTF	TGTGCCAGCACCCCTTCGGAGGCTGGGGCCAACGTCCTGACTTTC
12	TRBV7-9	-	TRBJ2-3	-	CASSLDYSFTNF	TGTGCCAGCAGCTTGGATTACTCCTTCACGAATTTT
16	TRBV6-6	-	TRBJ2-3	TRBD2	CASSQIAGVGTDTQYF	TGTGCCAGCAGCCAAATAGCGGGAGTTGGCACAGATACGCAGTATTTT
13	TRBV18	-	TRBJ1-5	TRBD1	CASSPDRKQPQHF	TGTGCCAGCTCACCGGACAGGAAACAGCCCCAGCATTTT
12	TRBV6-5	-	TRBJ2-7	-	CASSRGGSGQYF	TGTGCCAGCTCGAGAGGAGGATCAGGGCAGTACTTC
13	TRBV9	-	TRBJ1-3	-	CASSELPGNTIYF	TGTGCCAGCAGCGAGTTGCCTGGAAACACCATATATTTT
19	TRBV10-3	-	TRBJ2-6	TRBD1	CAISDYRDRGLSGANVLTF	TGTGCCATCAGCGATTACCGGGACAGGGGGCTCTCTGGGGCCAACGTCCTGACTTTC
17	TRBV5-1	-	TRBJ2-3	TRBD1	CASSSISGQANTDTQYF	TGCGCCAGCAGCTCAATATCCGGACAGGCCAATACAGATACGCAGTATTTT
16	TRBV15	-	TRBJ1-4	-	CATSRVGPATNEKLFF	TGTGCCACCAGCAGAGTGGGGCCCGCAACTAATGAAAAACTGTTTTTT
15	TRBV5-4	-	TRBJ2-1	-	CASSLTGTPYNEQFF	TGTGCCAGCAGCCTGACGGGGACTCCATACAATGAGCAGTTCTTC
15	TRBV20-1	-	TRBJ1-3	-	CSASKLRDAGNTIYF	TGCAGTGCTAGTAAGCTTAGGGACGCTGGAAACACCATATATTTT
13	TRBV6-5	-	TRBJ2-2	-	CATYEGTAGELFF	TGTGCCACGTACGAGGGGACGGCCGGGGAGCTGTTTTTT
13	TRBV18	-	TRBJ2-7	-	CASSPLGGYEQYF	TGTGCCAGCTCACCTCTGGGGGGCTACGAGCAGTACTTC
14	TRBV11-1	-	TRBJ2-7	-	CASSLMVRNYEQYF	TGTGCCAGCAGCTTAATGGTCCGAAACTACGAGCAGTACTTC
14	TRBV19	-	TRBJ2-1	-	CASSPDGGRLEQFF	TGTGCCAGTAGCCCGGACGGAGGCCGTTTGGAGCAGTTCTTC
14	TRBV12-5	-	TRBJ1-5	-	CASGLEGGNQPQHF	TGTGCTAGTGGTTTGGAGGGGGGAAATCAGCCCCAGCATTTT
18	TRBV6-4	-	TRBJ1-5	-	CASSDSKVAAYSNQPQHF	TGTGCCAGCAGTGACTCGAAAGTGGCAGCCTATAGCAATCAGCCCCAGCATTTT
15	TRBV19	-	TRBJ2-2	-	CASSISALSTGELFF	TGTGCCAGTAGTATTTCCGCCTTGTCGACCGGGGAGCTGTTTTTT
13	TRBV14	-	TRBJ1-2	-	CASSQGSSYGYTF	TGTGCCAGCAGCCAGGGGTCCTCCTATGGCTACACCTTC
15	TRBV11-3	-	TRBJ2-3	-	CASSLRGDSTDTQYF	TGTGCCAGCAGCTTAAGGGGGGACAGCACAGATACGCAGTATTTT
17	TRBV28	-	TRBJ2-7	TRBD2	CASRRGLAGDSPYEQYF	TGTGCCAGCAGGAGGGGACTAGCGGGGGACTCTCCCTACGAGCAGTACTTC
13	TRBV2	-	TRBJ2-7	-	CASSEQEYYEQYF	TGTGCCAGCAGTGAACAGGAGTACTACGAGCAGTACTTC
13	TRBV27	-	TRBJ2-7	-	CASSFSTTYEQYF	TGTGCCAGCAGTTTCTCCACGACCTACGAGCAGTACTTC
14	TRBV5-4	few	TRBJ1-6	-	CASSLAGTNSPLHF	TGTGCCAGCAGCTTGGCGGGGACGAATTCACCCCTCCACTTT
15	TRBV27	-	TRBJ2-1	-	CASSLLPMQYNEQFF	TGTGCCAGCAGTTTATTGCCTATGCAGTACAATGAGCAGTTCTTC
12	TRBV28	-	TRBJ2-5	-	CASSLGPVTFNF	TGTGCCAGCAGTTTAGGCCCGGTGACTTTCAACTTC
16	TRBV5-4	-	TRBJ2-7	-	CASSASGGPILYEQYF	TGTGCCAGCAGCGCGAGTGGGGGCCCGATACTCTACGAGCAGTACTTC
15	TRBV19	-	TRBJ1-4	-	CASSILPATNEKLFF	TGTGCCAGTAGTATTCTACCTGCAACTAATGAAAAACTGTTTTTT
14	TRBV30	-	TRBJ1-1	-	CAWSPRGVNTEAFF	TGTGCCTGGAGCCCAAGGGGGGTGAACACTGAAGCTTTCTTT
13	TRBV27	once	TRBJ2-7	-	CASSIIRSYEQYF	TGTGCCAGCAGTATTATCCGTTCCTACGAGCAGTACTTC
11	TRBV5-1	-	TRBJ2-7	-	CASSAAYEQYF	TGCGCCAGCAGCGCCGCCTACGAGCAGTACTTC